This T cell receptor beta chain was captured in a study of Tregs in tolerant kidney transplant recipients. Study-level points and caveats: Nucleotide sequences could not be compared across some patients' samples due to primer changes.

Here immunoSEQ multiplex PCR was the method, and the copy in TCRdb shows in-frame clones only, minus some. The sample consists of more than 75,000 clones, roughly 93% of them appearing once. Points on this clone: The antigen is undetermined.

This CDR3 spans 15 amino acids. In germline, CDR1 is MNHEY, CDR2 SMNVEV (reference sequence). Unmatched junction bases numbered 10, after V lost 5 bases and J lost 4 bases. The sequence was collected from a human donor who received a combined kidney and bone marrow transplant. The chain carries TRBV27 and TRBJ2-5; 7 bases line up with TRBD1. This material consisted of CD4+ T cells from blood, taken before the transplant. The CDR3 bases are TGTGCCAGCAGTCAACAGGGGTGGAAAGGAGAGACCCAGTACTTC. Translated, it gives CASSQQGWKGETQYF.